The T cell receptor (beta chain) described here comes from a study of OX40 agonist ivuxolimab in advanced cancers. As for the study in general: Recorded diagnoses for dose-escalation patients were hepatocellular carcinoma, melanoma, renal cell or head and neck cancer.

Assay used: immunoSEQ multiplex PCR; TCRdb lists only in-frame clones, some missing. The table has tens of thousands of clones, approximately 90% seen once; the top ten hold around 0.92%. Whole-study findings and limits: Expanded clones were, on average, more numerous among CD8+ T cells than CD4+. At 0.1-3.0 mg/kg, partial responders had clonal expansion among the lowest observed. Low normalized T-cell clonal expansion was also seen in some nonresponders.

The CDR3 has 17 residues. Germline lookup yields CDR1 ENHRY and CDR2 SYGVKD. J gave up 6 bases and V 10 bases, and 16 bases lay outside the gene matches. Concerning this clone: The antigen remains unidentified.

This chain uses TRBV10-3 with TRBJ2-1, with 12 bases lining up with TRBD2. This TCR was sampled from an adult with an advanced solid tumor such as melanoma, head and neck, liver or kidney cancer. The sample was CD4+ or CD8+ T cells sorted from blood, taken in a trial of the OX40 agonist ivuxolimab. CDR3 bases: TGTGCCACTAGGGCTAGCGGGAGGGCCGGAAACGGCAATGAGCAGTTCTTC. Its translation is CATRASGRAGNGNEQFF.